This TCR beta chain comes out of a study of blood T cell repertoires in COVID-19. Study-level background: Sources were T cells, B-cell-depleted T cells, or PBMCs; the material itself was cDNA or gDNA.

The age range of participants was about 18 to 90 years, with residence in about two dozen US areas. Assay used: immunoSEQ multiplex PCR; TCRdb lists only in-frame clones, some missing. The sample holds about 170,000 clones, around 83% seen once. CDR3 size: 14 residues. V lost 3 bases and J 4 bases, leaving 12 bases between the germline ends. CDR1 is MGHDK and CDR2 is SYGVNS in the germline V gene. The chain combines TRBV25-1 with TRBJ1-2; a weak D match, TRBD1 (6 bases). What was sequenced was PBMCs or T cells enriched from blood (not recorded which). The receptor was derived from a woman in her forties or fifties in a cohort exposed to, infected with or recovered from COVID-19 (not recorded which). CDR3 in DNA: TGTGCCAGCAGTGACAGGGGTTTGCCCTATGGCTACACCTTC. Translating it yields CASSDRGLPYGYTF.